One and the same sample provided the 24 T cell receptor beta chains below, sequenced in a study of T-cell reconstitution after alpha-beta-depleted transplantation in children. TCRbeta library preparation incorporated unique molecular identifiers. From the PCR reads, TCRdb called clonotypes with MiXCR, one entry per CDR3 protein. The sample lists 550,000 to 800,000 distinct CDR3 sequences, about an eighth occurring once. The sample consisted of PBMCs, taken before TCRalphabeta/CD19-depleted stem cell transplant. The receptors were sampled from a girl between 2 and 10 years old with congenital amegakaryocytic thrombocytopenia, due to receive a stem cell transplant.

J is TRBJ1-1 and V is TRBV24-1, with D hard to call. The CDR3 extends over 13 amino acids. Germline CDR1 is KGHDR and CDR2 is SFDVKD. V was shortened by 4 bases and J by 1 base, with 6 bases between the two germline ends. CDR3 region: CATSDSPNTEAFF. DNA of the CDR3: TGTGCCACCAGTGACTCGCCGAACACTGAAGCTTTCTTT.

V is TRBV20-1 and J is TRBJ2-2, with a possible D match to TRBD2 (7 bases). There are 15 residues in the CDR3. CDR1 and CDR2 from the germline V gene are DFQATT and SNEGSKA (reference sequence). The germline V and J ends were trimmed by 4 bases and 1 base, with 13 bases remaining between them. The CDR3 sequence is CSATRGAVNTGELFF. In DNA, the CDR3 is TGCAGTGCTACCCGGGGGGCGGTGAACACCGGGGAGCTGTTTTTT.

V is TRBV12-3 or TRBV12-4 and J is TRBJ1-1; D might be TRBD1 (6 bases). The CDR3 consists of 13 residues. The germline V and J ends were trimmed by 5 bases and 4 bases, with 11 bases remaining between them. The CDR3 sequence is CASSRQVPTEAFF. CDR3 DNA sequence: TGTGCCAGCAGTAGACAGGTCCCCACTGAAGCTTTCTTT.

This chain uses TRBV18 with TRBJ2-2, with D perhaps being TRBD1 or TRBD2 (5 bases each). This CDR3 has 15 amino acids. The germline CDR1 and CDR2 sequences are KGHSH and LQKENI. The germline V and J ends were trimmed by 2 bases and 0 bases, with 7 bases remaining between them. CDR3: CASSPGGANTGELFF. Here the CDR3 DNA reads TGTGCCAGCTCACCAGGGGGAGCGAACACCGGGGAGCTGTTTTTT.

As to this clonotype: The junction departs from the called germline gene at one end, perhaps through a read error. V gene TRBV4-1 combines with J gene TRBJ2-7; D ambiguous. This CDR3 is built from 13 residues. Germline assignment: CDR1 MGHRA and CDR2 YSYEKL. As DNA, the CDR3 is TGCGCCAGCAGCTCTGACCGTGGCTACGAGCGGTACTTC. As protein: CASSSDRGYERYF.

This clonotype was counted ten times or more. This chain links TRBV10-3 with TRBJ2-1; the D gene is possibly TRBD1 (6 bases). Germline lookup yields CDR1 ENHRY and CDR2 SYGVKD. V was shortened by 6 bases and J by 8 bases, with 17 bases between the two germline ends. The CDR3 contains 14 residues. CDR3 DNA: TGTGCCATCAGCGTAGGGGGTGGGAATGATGAGCAGTTCTTC. Translation gives CAISVGGGNDEQFF.

V is TRBV20-1 and J is TRBJ2-1; 8 nucleotides agree with TRBD1. Unmatched junction bases numbered 12, after V lost 6 bases and J lost 5 bases. The length of the CDR3 is 15 residues. CDR1 DFQATT and CDR2 SNEGSKA come from the germline V gene (reference sequence). CDR3 loop: CSAGFPGQAHNEQFF. The CDR3 DNA follows: TGCAGTGCAGGTTTCCCGGGACAGGCCCACAATGAGCAGTTCTTC.

The chain recombines TRBV4-1 with TRBJ2-4, with no clear D. The CDR3 contains 15 residues. In germline, CDR1 is MGHRA, CDR2 YSYEKL. Trimming left V 1 base short and J 0 bases short, with 7 bases between. This CDR3 is CASSQVGLAKNIQYF. The CDR3 DNA is TGCGCCAGCAGCCAAGTGGGCTTAGCCAAAAACATTCAGTACTTC.

V usage is TRBV5-5 and J usage is TRBJ2-7, with 7 bases that match TRBD1. Trimming removed 8 bases from V and 3 bases from J; junction bases left unmatched: 8. Germline CDR1 is SGHKS and CDR2 is YYEKEE (reference sequence). This CDR3 region has 13 residues. CDR3 sequence reads: CASVGTDNYEQYF. The CDR3 DNA follows: TGTGCCAGTGTAGGGACAGACAACTACGAGCAGTACTTC. Full variable domain (missing parts from reference TRBV5-5 and TRBJ2-7): DAGVTQSPTHLIKTRGQQVTLRCSPISGHKSVSWYQQVLGQGPQFIFQYYEKEERGRGNFPDRFSARQFPNYSSELNVNALLLGDSALYLCASVGTDNYEQYFGPGTRLTVT.

This clonotype was counted a few times. The chain carries TRBV20-1 and TRBJ2-5, with 8 bases aligning to TRBD2. J gave up 5 bases and V 1 base, and 12 bases lay outside the gene matches. The CDR3 is 16 residues long. The germline V gene has CDR1 DFQATT and CDR2 SNEGSKA (reference sequence). Here the CDR3 reads CSARASGRTSGETQYF. The CDR3 coding sequence is TGCAGTGCTAGAGCCAGCGGGAGAACCTCGGGGGAGACCCAGTACTTC.

The table lists this clonotype with a few counts. This sequence joins TRBV12-3 or TRBV12-4 and TRBJ2-3, with 9 bases fitting TRBD1. The V and J ends lost 5 bases and 2 bases, in that order; junction bases with no gene match: 5. The CDR3 contains 15 residues. CDR3 in DNA: TGTGCCAGCAGTCGACAGGGGGGACTCACAGATACGCAGTATTTT. Its translation is CASSRQGGLTDTQYF.

This clonotype came up once. The V and J genes are TRBV7-2 and TRBJ2-7, with 12 bases fitting TRBD2. J gave up 4 bases and V 7 bases, and 8 bases lay outside the gene matches. Germline CDR1 SGHTA, CDR2 FQGNSA. The CDR3 is 15 residues long. The CDR3 spells CASKLAGGGLYEQYF. The CDR3 DNA follows: TGTGCCAGCAAGCTAGCGGGAGGGGGCCTATACGAGCAGTACTTC. The complete variable domain, with remaining parts taken from reference TRBV7-2 and TRBJ2-7, reads GAGVSQSPSNKVTEKGKDVELRCDPISGHTALYWYRQSLGQGLEFLIYFQGNSAPDKSGLPSDRFSAERTGGSVSTLTIQRTQQEDSAVYLCASKLAGGGLYEQYFGPGTRLTVT.

This clonotype was found many times. The V gene is TRBV20-1, the J gene TRBJ2-3; D gene unclear. Germline loops: CDR1 DFQATT, CDR2 SNEGSKA (reference sequence). Trimming took off 1 base at V and 6 bases at J, with 23 bases between the two ends. The CDR3 is made up of 17 amino acids. The CDR3 spells CSARVSRSSAYHDTQYF. As DNA, the CDR3 is TGCAGTGCTAGAGTCAGCCGGTCTAGTGCCTACCACGATACGCAGTATTTT.

This clonotype occurred a few times. The rearrangement uses TRBV6-1 and TRBJ2-5; 7 bases align to TRBD1. Germline values: CDR1 MNHNS, CDR2 SASEGT. The CDR3 is made up of 13 amino acids. Losses at the gene ends were 7 bases for V and 0 bases for J; bases not matched to a gene: 2. This CDR3 reads CASKTGYQETQYF. CDR3 nucleotide sequence: TGTGCCAGCAAGACAGGGTACCAAGAGACCCAGTACTTC.

This clonotype has ten or more counts. This chain links TRBV6-5 with TRBJ1-5; possibly TRBD1 for D (5 bases). The CDR3 length is 15 residues. V was pared by 0 bases and J by 5 bases, with 11 bases between. The germline V gene encodes CDR1 MNHEY and CDR2 SVGAGI. Written as DNA, the CDR3 is TGTGCCAGCAGTTACTCGAGGGTAGGGGATCAGCCCCAGCATTTT. It specifies CASSYSRVGDQPQHF.

This clonotype was recorded many times. The chain links TRBV29-1 to TRBJ2-1; 11 bases fit TRBD2. V dropped 7 bases and J dropped 4; count of bases not matched to a gene: 6. This CDR3 spans 14 amino acids. Germline V gene data show CDR1 as SQVTM and CDR2 as ANQGSEA. The CDR3 DNA reads TGCAGCGGGGAGACTAGCGGGATTTACAATGAGCAGTTCTTC. Its protein is CSGETSGIYNEQFF.

The sample holds many counts of this clonotype. V is TRBV5-1 and J is TRBJ1-1; 8 nucleotides line up with TRBD1. The germline gives CDR1 SGHRS, CDR2 YFSETQ. J gave up 0 bases and V 2 bases, and 6 bases lay outside the gene matches. The CDR3 covers 16 residues. This CDR3 is CASSFTPGGMNTEAFF. The CDR3 bases are TGCGCCAGCAGCTTCACCCCAGGGGGCATGAACACTGAAGCTTTCTTT.

This clonotype was detected many times. The genes are TRBV6-5 and TRBJ2-7; D uncertain. In germline, CDR1 is MNHEY, CDR2 SVGAGI. V lost 6 bases and J 3 bases, leaving 6 bases between the germline ends. The CDR3 totals 11 residues. CDR3: CASRRNYEQYF. CDR3 in DNA: TGTGCCAGCAGACGAAACTACGAGCAGTACTTC.

In this sample, this clonotype turned up many times. The genes are TRBV20-1 and TRBJ2-1; D unclear. The CDR3 covers 13 residues. Germline V gene data show CDR1 as DFQATT and CDR2 as SNEGSKA (reference sequence). V lost 6 bases, J lost 6 bases, and 15 bases lay in between. The CDR3 DNA reads as TGCAGTGCCGGCCCCGTCTGGGCCAATGAGCAGTTCTTC. It translates to CSAGPVWANEQFF.

This clonotype was counted only a few times. The genes are TRBV5-1 and TRBJ2-7; 10 nucleotides agree with TRBD2. Germline assignment: CDR1 SGHRS and CDR2 YFSETQ. This CDR3 has 15 residues. Unmatched junction bases numbered 8, after V lost 5 bases and J lost 3 bases. The CDR3 here is CASRPGLAAFYEQYF. CDR3 DNA: TGCGCCAGCAGACCCGGACTAGCGGCTTTCTACGAGCAGTACTTC.

This clonotype came up a few times. The chain uses TRBV5-6 and TRBJ2-7; D is ambiguous. CDR1 is SGHDT, CDR2 YYEEEE, per germline. There are 16 residues in the CDR3. Trimming pared 7 bases from V and 0 bases from J, leaving 20 bases between. The CDR3 DNA reads as TGTGCCAGCGAATCGGGTGGTCGCTTTGCCTCCTACGAGCAGTACTTC. Its translation: CASESGGRFASYEQYF.

This clonotype was recorded at least ten times. This chain joins TRBV5-1 and TRBJ2-1; 9 bases map to TRBD1. The CDR3 extends over 13 amino acids. V was clipped by 6 bases and J by 5 bases; unmatched bases: 3. Germline CDR1 reads SGHRS; CDR2 reads YFSETQ. CDR3 amino acids: CASTGTGNNEQFF. CDR3 nucleotides: TGCGCCAGCACCGGGACAGGGAACAATGAGCAGTTCTTC.

This chain uses TRBV15 with TRBJ2-2; no firm D call. The CDR3 has 16 residues. V dropped 3 bases and J dropped 1 base, with 12 bases sitting between them. Germline loops: CDR1 LNHNV, CDR2 YYDKDF (reference sequence). CDR3 sequence: CATSRSRAENTGELFF. The CDR3, as DNA: TGTGCCACCAGCAGGTCCCGGGCGGAGAACACCGGGGAGCTGTTTTTT. The variable domain in full, completed from reference TRBV15 and TRBJ2-2, reads DAMVIQNPRYQVTQFGKPVTLSCSQTLNHNVMYWYQQKSSQAPKLLFHYYDKDFNNEADTPDNFQSRRPNTSFCFLDIRSPGLGDTAMYLCATSRSRAENTGELFFGEGSRLTVL.

This clonotype was detected only a few times. The junction departs from germline at one end; a sequencing error may be responsible. The chain links TRBV6-1 to TRBJ1-5; TRBD1 aligns across 9 bases. CDR3 length: 16 residues. In germline, CDR1 is MNHNS, CDR2 SASEGT. CDR3 nucleotides: TGTGCCAGCAGCGATGGAGGGACAGGGTCTAATCCGCCCCAGCATTTT. It specifies CASSDGGTGSNPPQHF.